The 4 T cell receptor beta chains given below trace back to one sample, sequenced in a study of beta chain features in type 1 diabetes. Notes on the study in general: Within each of all four CD4+ subsets, Type 1 diabetes patients had TCRB CDR3s that were moderately but significantly shorter.

As every portion of the isolated RNA was reverse transcribed, the sequencing read expressed TCRB transcripts. Data came from immunoSEQ multiplex PCR; TCRdb stores just in-frame clones and leaves some out. This table holds fewer than 30,000 clones, approximately 51% found once. For these receptors, no antigen is known. The specimen was Tregs from blood. These receptors all come from a woman in her late teens or twenties with type 1 diabetes.

The chain couples TRBV11-3 to TRBJ2-1; TRBD2 matches at 11 bases. The CDR3 covers 14 residues. Trimming took 2 bases from V and 9 from J; bases not matched to a gene: 3. CDR1 is SGHNT, CDR2 YENEEA, per germline. In nucleotides, the CDR3 is TGTGCCAGCAGCTTATGGACTAGCGGGTCTGAGCAGTTCTTC. Its translation is CASSLWTSGSEQFF.

This clone was counted a few times. The CDR3 sequence is CASSSGPAGNTEAFF. The CDR3 DNA reads as TGTGCCAGCAGTTCTGGACCGGCGGGGAACACTGAAGCTTTCTTT. The chain combines TRBV28 with TRBJ1-1, with D uncertain. The CDR3 spans 15 residues. In germline, CDR1 is MDHEN, CDR2 SYDVKM. Trimming cost V 4 bases and J 1 base, with 13 bases left between them. Drawing the rest from reference TRBV28 and TRBJ1-1, the complete variable domain is DVKVTQSSRYLVKRTGEKVFLECVQDMDHENMFWYRQDPGLGLRLIYFSYDVKMKEKGDIPEGYSVSREKKERFSLILESASTNQTSMYLCASSSGPAGNTEAFFGQGTRLTVV.

J is TRBJ2-2 and V is TRBV7-3; a possible D gene is TRBD2 (5 bases). The length of the CDR3 is 16 residues. Trimming shortened V by 2 bases and J by 3 bases, and 13 bases separated the two germline ends. Germline values: CDR1 SGHTA, CDR2 FQGTGA. The CDR3 here is CASSLWASSHTGELFF. The CDR3 DNA follows: TGTGCCAGCAGCTTATGGGCTAGCTCTCACACCGGGGAGCTGTTTTTT.

This clone was seen more than once but under ten times. The rearrangement uses TRBV27 and TRBJ2-1, with 14 bases fitting TRBD2. The CDR3 spans 16 residues. The germline V gene has CDR1 MNHEY and CDR2 SMNVEV (reference sequence). The V segment lost 5 bases and the J segment 9 bases; nucleotides outside the gene matches: 9. The chain's CDR3 is CASSPWTSGRIGEQFF. The DNA of the CDR3 is TGTGCCAGCAGTCCCTGGACTAGCGGGAGGATTGGTGAGCAGTTCTTC.